Listed here is a single TCR beta chain. Its antigen is not identified. The sample originates from a study of cytomegalovirus exposure and HLA in healthy donors. Overall study findings and caveats: Immune exposure data for these donors was limited to CMV serostatus. Sequencing likely produced, as an artifact, a cluster of highly shared sequence variants.

The CDR3 spans 12 residues. The ends were cut back, 8 bases at V and 10 bases at J, with 17 bases in the middle. Germline loops: CDR1 SEHNR, CDR2 FQNEAQ (reference sequence). Vbeta (60) and Jbeta (13) primers were used in the PCR. The method was immunoSEQ multiplex PCR; TCRdb's version includes in-frame clones alone and lacks a portion of them. The sample shows fewer than 150,000 clones, around three quarters of them seen only once. V and J are TRBV7-9 and TRBJ1-2; perhaps TRBD1 as D (5 bases). This receptor was identified in a human donor in good health. Sequenced input: PBMCs. For the CDR3, the DNA is TGTGCCAGCGGCGCATCCGGAGGGGTCTACACCTTC. It is translated as CASGASGGVYTF.